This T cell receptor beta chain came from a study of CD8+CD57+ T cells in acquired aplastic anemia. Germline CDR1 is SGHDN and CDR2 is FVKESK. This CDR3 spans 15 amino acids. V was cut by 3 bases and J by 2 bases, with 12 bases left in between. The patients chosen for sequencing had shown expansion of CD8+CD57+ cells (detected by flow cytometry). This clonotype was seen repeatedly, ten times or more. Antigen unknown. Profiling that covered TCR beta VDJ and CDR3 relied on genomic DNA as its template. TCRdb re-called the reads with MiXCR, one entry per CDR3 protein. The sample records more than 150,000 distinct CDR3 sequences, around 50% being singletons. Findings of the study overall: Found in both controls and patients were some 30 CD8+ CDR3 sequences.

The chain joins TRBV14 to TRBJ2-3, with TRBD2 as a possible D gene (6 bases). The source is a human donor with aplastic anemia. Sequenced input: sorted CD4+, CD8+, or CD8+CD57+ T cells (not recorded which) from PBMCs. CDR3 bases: TGTGCCAGCAGCCAGTGGCGGGGCAACACAGATACGCAGTATTTT. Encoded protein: CASSQWRGNTDTQYF.